These 10 T cell receptor beta chains were all obtained from the same sample, sequenced in a study of T cells after yellow fever vaccination. TCRdb analysed the 5' RACE reads with MiXCR anew, one entry per CDR3 protein. The top ten clones hold around 16% of a sample with some 560,000 distinct CDR3 sequences, roughly 17% of them seen once. Sample: PBMCs, taken around 5 days after the first yellow fever vaccination. Every receptor here comes from a man aged 18 to 29 who received the YFV17D yellow fever vaccine.

This clonotype has at least ten counts. V gene TRBV29-1 combines with J gene TRBJ1-1, with D possibly matching TRBD1 (5 bases). Trimming shortened V by 6 bases and J by 1 base, and 15 bases separated the two germline ends. From germline, CDR1 is SQVTM and CDR2 ANQGSEA. This CDR3 is built from 14 residues. The CDR3 DNA is TGCAGCGTCGAGGCCGGGACGGCGAACACTGAAGCTTTCTTT. It encodes CSVEAGTANTEAFF.

CDR3 region: CASSPSSGGAYEQYF. The CDR3 DNA is TGTGCCAGCAGTCCCTCTAGCGGGGGGGCCTACGAGCAGTACTTC. J is TRBJ2-7 and V is TRBV27; 12 nucleotides line up with TRBD2. The ends lost 5 bases at V and 2 bases at J; junction bases unmatched: 4. The germline V gene has CDR1 MNHEY and CDR2 SMNVEV (reference sequence). The CDR3 is 15 amino acids.

The chain combines TRBV10-3 with TRBJ2-1; 11 positions agree with TRBD1. Trimming cost V 0 bases and J 8 bases; bases outside gene matches: 3. The germline gives CDR1 ENHRY, CDR2 SYGVKD. This CDR3 has 15 residues. The CDR3 protein is CAISESGTGGDEQFF. In DNA form, the CDR3 reads TGTGCCATCAGTGAGTCCGGGACAGGGGGGGATGAGCAGTTCTTC.

This clonotype has only a few counts. The rearrangement uses TRBV20-1 and TRBJ2-7; D ambiguous. V was shortened by 7 bases and J by 6 bases, with 10 bases between the two germline ends. The length of the CDR3 is 10 residues. Germline loops: CDR1 DFQATT, CDR2 SNEGSKA (reference sequence). The CDR3: CSVDRGEQYV. CDR3 sequence (DNA): TGCAGTGTCGACCGCGGCGAGCAGTACGTC.

This clonotype was observed a few times. The V gene is TRBV3-1, the J gene TRBJ1-4, with D unclear. CDR1 is LGHDT, CDR2 YNNKEL, per germline (reference sequence). The CDR3 loop spans 14 amino acids. V lost 4 bases to trimming and J lost 10 bases, with 16 bases between them. The CDR3 region has the DNA TGTGCCAGCAGCCGCCATCAAGATGGGGTAAAACTGTTTTTT. The encoded protein is CASSRHQDGVKLFF.

Only a few counts were recorded for this clonotype. The V gene is TRBV6-2 or TRBV6-3, the J gene TRBJ2-1, with 9 bases matching TRBD2. V was pared by 8 bases and J by 15 bases, with 11 bases of the junction left unmatched. This CDR3 comprises 12 residues. Looked up from germline, CDR1 is MNHEY and CDR2 is SVGEGT. CDR3 nucleotide sequence: TGTGCCAGCCATGGGCCGGGGACTAGCCTGTTCTTC. Translated: CASHGPGTSLFF.

The chain employs TRBV6-5 and TRBJ2-3; TRBD1 aligns across 8 bases. CDR1 is MNHEY and CDR2 is SVGAGI in the germline V gene. The ends lost 2 bases at V and 6 bases at J; junction bases unmatched: 10. The CDR3 has 16 residues. CDR3 coding DNA: TGTGCCAGCAGTTACCCCGGACAGGGCGGGCTGGATACGCAGTATTTT. Its protein is CASSYPGQGGLDTQYF.

This clonotype was seen a few times. The chain employs TRBV20-1 and TRBJ2-3; tentative D call: TRBD1 (6 bases). The CDR3 runs to 14 residues. Germline lookup yields CDR1 DFQATT and CDR2 SNEGSKA (reference sequence). V lost 3 bases and J lost 4, with 14 bases in between. The CDR3 is CSASSGRGADTQYF. CDR3 coding DNA: TGCAGTGCTAGTTCGGGCAGGGGCGCAGATACGCAGTATTTT.

This clonotype has only a few counts. V gene TRBV12-3 or TRBV12-4 combines with J gene TRBJ2-3; no clear D. V gave up 7 bases and J gave up 3 bases, with 17 bases separating them. This CDR3 spans 15 amino acids. The CDR3 coding sequence is TGTGCCAGCAAATCCTACGACACCCGAACAGATACGCAGTATTTT. Its translation: CASKSYDTRTDTQYF.

This clonotype was counted a few times. The chain uses TRBV9 and TRBJ1-2; D call uncertain. CDR3 length: 14 residues. V was clipped by 0 bases and J by 4 bases, with 10 bases between them. Germline-derived CDR1 and CDR2 are SGDLS and YYNGEE. DNA for the CDR3: TGTGCCAGCAGCGTAGGACCGAGAACCTATGGCTACACCTTC. Its protein product is CASSVGPRTYGYTF.